This passage covers 30 T cell receptor beta chains from one sample sequenced in a study of blood T cell repertoires in COVID-19. Profiled with immunoSEQ multiplex PCR; TCRdb holds only in-frame clones, not every one. The top ten clones hold approximately 10% of a sample with some 130,000 clones, about 78% of them seen once. Sequenced material: peripheral blood. The source of these receptors is a man aged 55 to 70 who had recovered from COVID-19.

This clone was observed once. The J gene is TRBJ2-1, the V gene TRBV5-8; no clear D gene. The V end was cut by 3 bases, the J end by 14 bases, with 18 bases between. This CDR3 is built from 13 residues. Germline CDR1 reads SGHTS; CDR2 reads YDEGEE. The DNA for the CDR3 is TGTGCCAGCAGCTATTTAGTGGGCCCCGACGAGTTCTTC. It is translated as CASSYLVGPDEFF.

This chain joins TRBV24-1 and TRBJ2-7; D may be TRBD1 (6 bases). The V gene lost 7 bases and the J gene lost 4 bases, with 16 bases spanning the gap. Germline V lookup: CDR1 KGHDR, CDR2 SFDVKD. The CDR3 sequence is 14 residues long. CDR3 in amino acids: CATSHLTGVYEQYF. The CDR3 DNA sequence: TGTGCCACCAGCCATCTGACAGGAGTTTACGAGCAGTACTTC.

This chain joins TRBV2 and TRBJ2-1; 9 nucleotides align to TRBD2. The length of the CDR3 is 17 residues. The germline V gene encodes CDR1 SNHLY and CDR2 FYNNEI. The J segment lost 0 bases and the V segment lost 7 bases, leaving 10 bases of the junction unmatched. The CDR3 spells CASTLASGTSSYNEQFF. The CDR3 nucleotides read TGTGCCAGCACCCTCGCTAGCGGGACTAGCTCCTACAATGAGCAGTTCTTC.

The chain uses TRBV28 and TRBJ2-7; tentatively, D is TRBD2 (5 bases). V gave up 2 bases and J gave up 4 bases, with 12 bases separating them. This CDR3 contains 14 residues. CDR1 and CDR2 (germline): MDHEN, SYDVKM. The CDR3 DNA sequence: TGTGCCAGCAGTTTACCTGCTAGCCGGTACGAGCAGTACTTC. Amino acid sequence: CASSLPASRYEQYF.

This clone was seen only once. The chain uses TRBV7-2 and TRBJ2-3; D perhaps matches TRBD2 (5 bases). Germline V gives CDR1 SGHTA, CDR2 FQGNSA. The V gene lost 5 bases and the J gene lost 1 base, with 10 bases spanning the gap. CDR3 length: 14 amino acids. For the CDR3, the DNA is TGTGCCAGCAGCCCCTATAGCGGCACAGATACGCAGTATTTT. Its translation is CASSPYSGTDTQYF.

This clone was counted between two and nine times. CDR3 protein: CASSPRQGEGGNTIYF. CDR3 nucleotide sequence: TGTGCCAGCAGCCCGCGACAGGGTGAGGGCGGAAACACCATATATTTT. The chain is built from TRBV7-2 and TRBJ1-3; 7 bases map to TRBD1. After removal of 5 bases from V and 4 bases from J, the junction contained 11 bases not matched to a gene. The CDR3 extends over 16 amino acids. Germline CDR1 reads SGHTA; CDR2 reads FQGNSA.

This clone was detected only a few times. Other DNA sequences of this sample code for an identical CDR3. The CDR3 DNA follows: TGTGCCAGCAGTACAGGTTCGTACGAGCAGTACTTC. Amino acid sequence: CASSTGSYEQYF. The chain combines TRBV6-2 or TRBV6-3 with TRBJ2-7; D may be TRBD1 (5 bases). The CDR3 is made up of 12 amino acids. V lost 5 bases and J lost 4, with 9 bases in between. Germline V CDR1 and CDR2: MNHEY, SVGEGT.

This clone occurred once. This chain uses TRBV7-3 with TRBJ2-3, with 8 bases fitting TRBD2. With 6 bases clipped from V and 2 bases from J, the junction kept 10 bases outside the gene matches. CDR1 SGHTA and CDR2 FQGTGA come from the germline V gene. This CDR3 has 16 amino acids. The CDR3 sequence is CASSPGAGGSTDTQYF. In nucleotides, the CDR3 is TGTGCCAGCAGTCCTGGCGCGGGGGGTTCCACAGATACGCAGTATTTT.

V gene TRBV5-5 combines with J gene TRBJ1-6; the match to TRBD1 covers 9 bases. CDR1 is SGHKS, CDR2 YYEKEE, per germline (reference sequence). CDR3 length: 14 amino acids. Losses at the gene ends were 4 bases for V and 10 bases for J; bases not matched to a gene: 6. The CDR3, as DNA: TGTGCCAGCAGCGACGGACAGGGGAGCTCACCCCTCCACTTT. The encoded protein is CASSDGQGSSPLHF.

The V call is TRBV20-1, the J call TRBJ2-1; 8 bases are a match to TRBD1. CDR1 and CDR2 from the germline V gene are DFQATT and SNEGSKA (reference sequence). V dropped 5 bases and J dropped 12; count of bases not matched to a gene: 6. This CDR3 spans 11 amino acids. DNA of the CDR3: TGCAGTGCTGGGACAGGCCCCGGGCAGTTCTTC. It specifies CSAGTGPGQFF.

This chain connects TRBV30 to TRBJ1-5; TRBD1 agrees at 8 bases. The ends lost 4 bases at V and 0 bases at J; junction bases unmatched: 5. This CDR3 spans 15 amino acids. The germline V gene has CDR1 GTSNPN and CDR2 SVGIG (reference sequence). The CDR3 region has the DNA TGTGCCTGGAAAAGACAGGGGAGTAGCAATCAGCCCCAGCATTTT. Translating gives CAWKRQGSSNQPQHF.

The chain uses TRBV13 and TRBJ2-2; TRBD2 might be the D (5 bases). The germline V gene has CDR1 PRHDT and CDR2 FYEKMQ (reference sequence). The germline V and J ends were trimmed by 1 base and 5 bases, with 14 bases remaining between them. CDR3 length: 16 residues. This CDR3 is CASSLAAGSMTGELFF. The CDR3 DNA reads as TGTGCCAGCAGCTTAGCGGCGGGCTCGATGACCGGGGAGCTGTTTTTT.

This clone was counted only a few times. V and J are TRBV6-2 or TRBV6-3 and TRBJ1-5; D is undetermined. Trimming took off 2 bases at V and 3 bases at J, with 5 bases between the two ends. There are 13 residues in the CDR3. The germline V gene encodes CDR1 MNHEY and CDR2 SVGEGT. For the CDR3, the DNA is TGTGCCAGCAGTTACGAGAACAATCAGCCCCAGCATTTT. This encodes CASSYENNQPQHF.

This clone was counted once. This rearrangement joins TRBV18 to TRBJ2-2, with TRBD1 as a possible D gene (6 bases). CDR3 size: 16 residues. V was cut by 3 bases and J by 5 bases, with 16 bases left in between. Germline CDR1 is KGHSH and CDR2 is LQKENI. This CDR3 reads CASSPTGTRQTGELFF. As DNA, the CDR3 is TGTGCCAGCTCACCGACCGGGACACGGCAGACCGGGGAGCTGTTTTTT.

The rearrangement joins TRBV10-3 to TRBJ2-3; TRBD1 matches at 9 bases. J gave up 3 bases and V 10 bases, and 11 bases lay outside the gene matches. Germline loops: CDR1 ENHRY, CDR2 SYGVKD. This CDR3 region has 15 residues. The CDR3 nucleotides read TGTGCCACCTCCTCGGGGACAGGGTTGACAGATACGCAGTATTTT. Amino acids: CATSSGTGLTDTQYF.

This clone was seen a few times. The chain is built from TRBV29-1 and TRBJ2-5; TRBD2 matches at 8 bases. V trimming: 7 bases; J trimming: 6 bases; junction bases outside the gene matches: 19. CDR3 length equals 16 residues. Germline V gives CDR1 SQVTM, CDR2 ANQGSEA. Written as DNA, the CDR3 is TGCAGCGCTGCGGGTTTTTTTAGCGGGATTGAAAAGACCCAGTACTTC. Translated: CSAAGFFSGIEKTQYF.

The DNA for the CDR3 is TGTGCCAGCAGTTACTCCAGGGGCGACTACGAGCAGTACTTC. Translation: CASSYSRGDYEQYF. The chain is built from TRBV6-5 and TRBJ2-7; weak D call: TRBD1 (6 bases). The CDR3 runs 14 residues. CDR1 MNHEY and CDR2 SVGAGI come from the germline V gene. V lost 0 bases and J 3 bases, leaving 9 bases between the germline ends.

This clone came up many times. The chain couples TRBV29-1 to TRBJ1-1; D gene uncertain. This CDR3 is 11 amino acids long. The V end was cut by 7 bases, the J end by 1 base, with 7 bases between. Per the germline V gene, CDR1 is SQVTM and CDR2 is ANQGSEA. CDR3 nucleotides: TGCAGCGGCAGGAAGAACACTGAAGCTTTCTTT. It codes for CSGRKNTEAFF. Combining the CDR3 with reference TRBV29-1 and TRBJ1-1 gives the whole variable domain SAVISQKPSRDICQRGTSLTIQCQVDSQVTMMFWYRQQPGQSLTLIATANQGSEATYESGFVIDKFPISRPNLTFSTLTVSNMSPEDSSIYLCSGRKNTEAFFGQGTRLTVV.

The J gene is TRBJ1-6, the V gene TRBV10-3, with no clear D. The CDR3 runs to 13 residues. Trimming stripped 0 bases from V and 8 bases from J, with 5 bases between. In germline, CDR1 is ENHRY, CDR2 SYGVKD. This CDR3 reads CAISESADSPLHF. The CDR3 nucleotides are TGTGCCATCAGTGAGTCGGCGGATTCACCCCTCCACTTT.

The CDR3 loop reads CASSSGTASLGSPLHF. DNA of the CDR3: TGCGCCAGCAGCTCCGGGACAGCCTCCTTGGGGTCACCCCTCCACTTT. The V gene is TRBV5-1, the J gene TRBJ1-6; 7 bases fit TRBD1. There are 16 residues in the CDR3. Trimming at V came to 3 bases and at J to 10 bases, leaving 13 bases not matched to a gene. Germline CDR1 SGHRS, CDR2 YFSETQ.

This clone turned up a few times. This chain joins TRBV30 and TRBJ1-4, with 7 bases fitting TRBD1. Germline values: CDR1 GTSNPN, CDR2 SVGIG (reference sequence). V was clipped by 8 bases and J by 6 bases; unmatched bases: 12. This CDR3 has 14 amino acids. This chain's CDR3 is CAGIRDSRHEKLFF. The CDR3 DNA sequence: TGTGCCGGGATTCGGGACAGCAGACATGAAAAACTGTTTTTT.

The chain carries TRBV7-3 and TRBJ2-3; 9 bases agree with TRBD2. J was trimmed by 5 bases and V by 2 bases; bases with no gene match: 5. This CDR3 contains 15 residues. Per the germline V gene, CDR1 is SGHTA and CDR2 is FQGTGA. CDR3 sequence reads: CASSLGGGAVDTQYF. The DNA of the CDR3 is TGTGCCAGCAGCTTAGGCGGGGGGGCCGTAGATACGCAGTATTTT.

The V call is TRBV18, the J call TRBJ2-5, with 8 positions matching TRBD1. This CDR3 has 16 amino acids. The germline V gene encodes CDR1 KGHSH and CDR2 LQKENI. V was pared by 3 bases and J by 1 base, with 7 bases of the junction left unmatched. CDR3 sequence reads: CASSPRADRVQETQYF. The CDR3 DNA reads TGTGCCAGCTCACCGCGGGCGGACAGGGTCCAAGAGACCCAGTACTTC. The whole variable domain, remainder taken from reference TRBV18 and TRBJ2-5, is NAGVMQNPRHLVRRRGQEARLRCSPMKGHSHVYWYRQLPEEGLKFMVYLQKENIIDESGMPKERFSAEFPKEGPSILRIQQVVRGDSAAYFCASSPRADRVQETQYFGPGTRLLVL.

The DNA for the CDR3 is TGTGCCAGCAGTTTACAAAGGACAGGGGGCATGTACAATGAGCAGTTCTTC. Translated, it gives CASSLQRTGGMYNEQFF. The genes are TRBV27 and TRBJ2-1, with 11 bases that match TRBD1. Germline lookup yields CDR1 MNHEY and CDR2 SMNVEV (reference sequence). The CDR3 has 17 amino acids. The V segment lost 2 bases and the J segment 4 bases; nucleotides outside the gene matches: 7.

The chain employs TRBV2 and TRBJ2-5; 12 bases agree with TRBD2. Germline V lookup: CDR1 SNHLY, CDR2 FYNNEI. The CDR3 length is 17 residues. J lost 4 bases, V lost 4 bases, and 10 bases had no gene match. The CDR3 reads CASSVVLAGGLGETQYF. CDR3 sequence (DNA): TGTGCCAGCAGTGTGGTTCTAGCGGGAGGGCTGGGAGAGACCCAGTACTTC.

The chain recombines TRBV19 with TRBJ2-3; 8 bases match TRBD2. Per germline, CDR1 LNHDA and CDR2 SQIVND (reference sequence). This CDR3 comprises 16 residues. V shed 5 bases, J shed 1 base, and the junction held 8 bases outside the gene matches. CDR3 loop: CASSLPPTSGTDTQYF. The CDR3 DNA follows: TGTGCCAGTAGTCTCCCCCCGACTAGCGGCACAGATACGCAGTATTTT. The complete variable domain, with remaining parts taken from reference TRBV19 and TRBJ2-3, reads DGGITQSPKYLFRKEGQNVTLSCEQNLNHDAMYWYRQDPGQGLRLIYYSQIVNDFQKGDIAEGYSVSREKKESFPLTVTSAQKNPTAFYLCASSLPPTSGTDTQYFGPGTRLTVL.

This clone occurred a few times. The J gene is TRBJ1-2, the V gene TRBV19; TRBD1 aligns across 8 bases. CDR3 length: 14 amino acids. J was trimmed by 8 bases and V by 5 bases; bases with no gene match: 10. Germline V gene sequence: CDR1 LNHDA, CDR2 SQIVND (reference sequence). This CDR3 reads CASSLLTGQVGYTF. DNA for the CDR3: TGTGCCAGTAGTCTTCTCACGGGACAGGTGGGCTACACCTTC.

The chain couples TRBV6-5 to TRBJ2-1; D is unclear. The CDR3 runs 16 residues. Germline lookup yields CDR1 MNHEY and CDR2 SVGAGI. Trimming stripped 0 bases from V and 3 bases from J, with 12 bases between. In nucleotides, the CDR3 is TGTGCCAGCAGTTACTCGACTCCTCCGAGCTACAATGAGCAGTTCTTC. Protein: CASSYSTPPSYNEQFF.

The chain has TRBV5-5 and TRBJ2-2; 7 positions match TRBD2. The germline V gene has CDR1 SGHKS and CDR2 YYEKEE (reference sequence). J gave up 0 bases and V 3 bases, and 2 bases lay outside the gene matches. The CDR3 sequence is 15 residues long. DNA of the CDR3: TGTGCCAGCAGCTGGGGGGGATCGAACACCGGGGAGCTGTTTTTT. Amino acid sequence: CASSWGGSNTGELFF.

The chain employs TRBV10-1 and TRBJ2-7; weak D call: TRBD2 (7 bases). This CDR3 spans 14 amino acids. V lost 6 bases to trimming and J lost 2 bases, with 14 bases between them. Germline assignment: CDR1 WNHNN and CDR2 SYGVQD (reference sequence). CDR3: CASRGAGDAYEQYF. As DNA, the CDR3 is TGCGCCAGCAGGGGGGCGGGGGATGCCTACGAGCAGTACTTC.